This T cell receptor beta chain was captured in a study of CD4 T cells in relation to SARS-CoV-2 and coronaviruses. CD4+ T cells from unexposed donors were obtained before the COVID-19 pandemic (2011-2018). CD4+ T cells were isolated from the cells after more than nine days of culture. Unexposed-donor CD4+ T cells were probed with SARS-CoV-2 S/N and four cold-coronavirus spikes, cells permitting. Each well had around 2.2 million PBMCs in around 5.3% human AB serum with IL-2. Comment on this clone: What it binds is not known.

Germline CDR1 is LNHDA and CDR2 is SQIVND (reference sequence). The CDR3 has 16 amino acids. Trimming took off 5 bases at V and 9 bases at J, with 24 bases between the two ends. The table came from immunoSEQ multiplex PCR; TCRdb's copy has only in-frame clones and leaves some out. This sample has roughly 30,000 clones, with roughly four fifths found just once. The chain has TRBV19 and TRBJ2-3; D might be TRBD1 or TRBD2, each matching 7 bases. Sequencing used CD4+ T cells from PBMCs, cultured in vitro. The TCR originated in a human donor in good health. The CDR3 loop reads CASSPGGGLWWETQYF. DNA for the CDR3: TGTGCCAGTAGTCCAGGGGGGGGATTATGGTGGGAAACGCAGTATTTT.